The 2 T cell receptor beta chains below were found in one sample sequenced in a study of a mutant IDH1 vaccine in newly diagnosed glioma. The time point is: week 23, last vaccination. Alongside topical imiquimod, each dose of vaccine comprised 300 ug of mutant IDH1 20-mer peptide. Measured with immunoSEQ multiplex PCR; TCRdb has only the in-frame clones, and not every one. The sample has tens of thousands of clones, about 81% seen once. Their target antigens are unknown. This specimen consisted of PBMCs, obtained from a glioma patient whose treatment included an IDH1 peptide vaccine. All receptors come from a middle-aged woman with glioma. Some clones in this sample may be carry-over from other donors' samples.

The V call is TRBV14, the J call TRBJ1-1; the D is unclear. There are 13 residues in the CDR3. V lost 1 base, J lost 6 bases, and 9 bases lay in between. CDR1 is SGHDN, CDR2 FVKESK, per germline. The CDR3 sequence is CASSQARKAEAFF. CDR3 nucleotide sequence: TGTGCCAGCAGCCAAGCCAGGAAGGCTGAAGCTTTCTTT.

The chain couples TRBV29-1 to TRBJ1-2; D is perhaps TRBD1 (6 bases). Trimming stripped 2 bases from V and 8 bases from J, with 9 bases between. CDR1 and CDR2 (germline): SQVTM, ANQGSEA. The CDR3 has 11 residues. This CDR3 reads CSVEKQGGYTF. DNA of the CDR3: TGCAGCGTTGAAAAACAGGGAGGCTACACCTTC. The variable domain in full, with the rest retrieved from reference TRBV29-1 and TRBJ1-2, is SAVISQKPSRDICQRGTSLTIQCQVDSQVTMMFWYRQQPGQSLTLIATANQGSEATYESGFVIDKFPISRPNLTFSTLTVSNMSPEDSSIYLCSVEKQGGYTFGSGTRLTVV.